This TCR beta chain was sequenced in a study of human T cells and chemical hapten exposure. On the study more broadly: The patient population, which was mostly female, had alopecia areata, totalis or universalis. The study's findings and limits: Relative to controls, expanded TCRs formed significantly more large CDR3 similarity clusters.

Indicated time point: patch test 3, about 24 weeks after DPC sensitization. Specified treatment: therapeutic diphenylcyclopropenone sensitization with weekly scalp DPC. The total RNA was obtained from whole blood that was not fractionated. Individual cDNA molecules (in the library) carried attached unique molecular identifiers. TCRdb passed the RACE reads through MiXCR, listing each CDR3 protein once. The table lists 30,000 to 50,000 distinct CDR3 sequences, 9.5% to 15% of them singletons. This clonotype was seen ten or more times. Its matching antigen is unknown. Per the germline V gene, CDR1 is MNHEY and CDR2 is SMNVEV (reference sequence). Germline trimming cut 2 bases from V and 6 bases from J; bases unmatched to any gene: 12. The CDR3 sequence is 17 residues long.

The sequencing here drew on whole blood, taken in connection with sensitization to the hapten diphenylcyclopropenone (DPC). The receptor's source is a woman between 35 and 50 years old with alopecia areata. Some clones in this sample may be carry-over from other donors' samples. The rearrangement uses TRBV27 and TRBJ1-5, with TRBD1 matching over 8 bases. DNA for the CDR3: TGTGCCAGCAGTTTAACCCCCCTTTCAGGGGGCGGTCAGCCCCAGCATTTT. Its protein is CASSLTPLSGGGQPQHF.